A single sample gave rise to the 18 T cell receptor beta chains below, sequenced in a study of shared clonotypes between healthy human individuals. Sequencing used immunoSEQ multiplex PCR; TCRdb keeps in-frame clones, though not all of them. The sample shows around 700,000 clones, about two thirds of them seen only once. The specimen was memory CD4+ T cells sorted from blood. Subset here: CD45RA-negative fraction. The origin of the receptors is a woman in her 30s in good health.

CDR3 region: CASSPTGGAGGNEQFF. In DNA, the CDR3 is TGTGCCAGCAGCCCCACCGGTGGGGCGGGAGGGAATGAGCAGTTCTTC. The rearrangement links TRBV5-4 to TRBJ2-1, with 9 bases that match TRBD2. The J segment lost 7 bases and the V segment lost 4 bases, leaving 12 bases of the junction unmatched. The germline gives CDR1 SGHNT, CDR2 YYREEE (reference sequence). The CDR3 runs to 16 residues.

In this sample, this clone turned up a few times. CDR3 protein: CASTRPASGTYEQYF. The CDR3 coding sequence is TGTGCCAGCACCAGACCGGCTAGCGGAACCTACGAGCAGTACTTC. The chain carries TRBV7-9 and TRBJ2-7; 7 bases match TRBD2. Germline V gene data show CDR1 as SEHNR and CDR2 as FQNEAQ (reference sequence). The CDR3 spans 15 residues. Unmatched junction bases numbered 11, after V lost 7 bases and J lost 2 bases.

CDR3: CATSPGPNTEAFF. In DNA form, the CDR3 reads TGTGCCACCAGCCCAGGGCCGAACACTGAAGCTTTCTTT. The chain combines TRBV15 with TRBJ1-1; D perhaps matches TRBD1 (5 bases). The germline V gene has CDR1 LNHNV and CDR2 YYDKDF (reference sequence). The CDR3 sequence is 13 residues long. Trimming pared 5 bases from V and 1 base from J, leaving 8 bases between.

This chain connects TRBV19 to TRBJ1-1; D call uncertain. Germline V gives CDR1 LNHDA, CDR2 SQIVND (reference sequence). The CDR3 totals 12 residues. V was shortened by 10 bases and J by 0 bases, with 9 bases between the two germline ends. The chain's CDR3 is CATSGVNTEAFF. CDR3 sequence (DNA): TGTGCCACCAGTGGGGTGAACACTGAAGCTTTCTTT.

The gene calls are TRBV19 and TRBJ2-7; TRBD2 matches 9 bases. The CDR3 spans 17 residues. From germline, CDR1 is LNHDA and CDR2 SQIVND (reference sequence). The V and J ends lost 1 base and 7 bases, in that order; junction bases with no gene match: 14. CDR3 amino acids: CASSIGRATSGGLEQYF. The CDR3, as DNA: TGTGCCAGTAGTATAGGTAGGGCGACTAGCGGCGGATTGGAGCAGTACTTC.

The chain has TRBV19 and TRBJ2-4; 10 bases align to TRBD2. The CDR3 is 17 residues long. With 7 bases clipped from V and 0 bases from J, the junction kept 9 bases outside the gene matches. CDR1 is LNHDA and CDR2 is SQIVND in the germline V gene (reference sequence). In nucleotides, the CDR3 is TGTGCCAGTACGAGCGGGAGGGTTACACTAGCCAAAAACATTCAGTACTTC. Residues: CASTSGRVTLAKNIQYF.

CDR3 sequence: CASSSQGASEKLFF. The CDR3 DNA is TGCGCCAGCAGCTCCCAGGGGGCGTCTGAAAAACTGTTTTTT. The chain joins TRBV5-1 to TRBJ1-4; 8 bases line up with TRBD1. Germline assignment: CDR1 SGHRS and CDR2 YFSETQ. This CDR3 comprises 14 residues. Losses at the gene ends were 3 bases for V and 7 bases for J; bases not matched to a gene: 5.

This clone has a count of ten or more. The gene calls are TRBV28 and TRBJ2-1; 14 positions agree with TRBD2. J was trimmed by 3 bases and V by 6 bases; bases with no gene match: 7. CDR1 is MDHEN, CDR2 SYDVKM, per germline. The CDR3 covers 17 residues. The CDR3 DNA follows: TGTGCCAGCAGAGCCGGGACTAGCGGGAGAGACTACAATGAGCAGTTCTTC. Translated, it gives CASRAGTSGRDYNEQFF.

The V and J genes are TRBV5-6 and TRBJ1-2, with TRBD1 matching over 7 bases. Germline V gene data show CDR1 as SGHDT and CDR2 as YYEEEE. Trimming took 2 bases from V and 4 from J; bases not matched to a gene: 8. This CDR3 is built from 15 residues. The CDR3, as DNA: TGTGCCAGCAGCTTTACAGGAGGGGGCTCCTATGGCTACACCTTC. Its translation: CASSFTGGGSYGYTF.

This clone turned up a few times. CDR3 coding DNA: TGTGCCAGCAGGACAGGGGGACCTAGCAATCAGCCCCAGCATTTT. Residues: CASRTGGPSNQPQHF. The V gene is TRBV28, the J gene TRBJ1-5; 9 positions match TRBD1. The junction had 3 bases not matched to a gene; V was cut back by 6 bases and J by 0 bases. CDR3 size: 15 residues. CDR1 and CDR2 (germline): MDHEN, SYDVKM.

The chain links TRBV7-7 to TRBJ2-2, with TRBD2 as a possible D gene (6 bases). The CDR3 is 15 residues long. Deletions cut 3 bases from V and 2 bases from J, with 10 bases between. Germline V gene data show CDR1 as SSHAT and CDR2 as FNYEAQ (reference sequence). This CDR3 is CASSFLADNTGELFF. The CDR3 DNA follows: TGTGCCAGCAGCTTCTTAGCGGACAACACCGGGGAGCTGTTTTTT. Variable domain in full (rest from reference TRBV7-7 and TRBJ2-2): GAGVSQSPRYKVTKRGQDVTLRCDPISSHATLYWYQQALGQGPEFLTYFNYEAQPDKSGLPSDRFSAERPEGSISTLTIQRTEQRDSAMYRCASSFLADNTGELFFGEGSRLTVL.

V is TRBV28 and J is TRBJ2-7; D could derive from TRBD1 or TRBD2 (5 bases each). This CDR3 has 15 residues. Trimming left V 3 bases short and J 7 bases short, with 19 bases between. Germline CDR1 and CDR2: MDHEN and SYDVKM. The CDR3 DNA reads as TGTGCCAGCAGTTTGTTGGGTGGGGGTTTAGGGGAGCAGTACTTC. This gives the protein CASSLLGGGLGEQYF.

A few counts support this clone. At one end the junction does not follow the germline gene, possibly because of a read error. This chain connects TRBV6-1 to TRBJ2-7; TRBD2 matches at 8 bases. Germline V gives CDR1 MNHNS, CDR2 SASEGT. The CDR3 extends over 12 amino acids. The CDR3 loop reads CASREAGAEQYF. DNA for the CDR3: TGTGCCAGCAGGGAAGCGGGAGCCGAGCAGTACTTC.

The chain carries TRBV7-2 and TRBJ2-6; 7 bases align to TRBD1. The V and J ends lost 2 bases and 0 bases, in that order; junction bases with no gene match: 4. Germline V gene sequence: CDR1 SGHTA, CDR2 FQGNSA. The CDR3 is 17 residues long. CDR3 amino acids: CASSLKTGNSGANVLTF. The CDR3 nucleotides are TGTGCCAGCAGCTTAAAGACAGGGAACTCTGGGGCCAACGTCCTGACTTTC.

The rearrangement joins TRBV6-1 to TRBJ2-1; 7 positions match TRBD1. The junction had 9 bases not matched to a gene; V was cut back by 6 bases and J by 7 bases. Per germline, CDR1 MNHNS and CDR2 SASEGT. CDR3 length: 14 amino acids. CDR3 nucleotide sequence: TGTGCCAGCAGGACGACAGGGTCCAGGAATGAGCAGTTCTTC. It yields the protein CASRTTGSRNEQFF.

The chain is built from TRBV7-7 and TRBJ2-1; 14 positions match TRBD2. J gave up 8 bases and V 5 bases, and 5 bases lay outside the gene matches. This CDR3 has 15 amino acids. Germline V lookup: CDR1 SSHAT, CDR2 FNYEAQ (reference sequence). In DNA form, the CDR3 reads TGTGCCAGCAGCCTGGGACTAGCGGGAGTGGATGAGCAGTTCTTC. It encodes CASSLGLAGVDEQFF.

This chain links TRBV7-9 with TRBJ1-2; 8 positions agree with TRBD1. The CDR3 consists of 15 residues. The V segment lost 0 bases and the J segment 2 bases; nucleotides outside the gene matches: 2. CDR1 is SEHNR, CDR2 FQNEAQ, per germline (reference sequence). Here the CDR3 DNA reads TGTGCCAGCAGCTTAGCGGGACAGGAAAACTATGGCTACACCTTC. This encodes CASSLAGQENYGYTF. The whole variable domain, filled in from reference TRBV7-9 and TRBJ1-2, reads DTGVSQNPRHKITKRGQNVTFRCDPISEHNRLYWYRQTLGQGPEFLTYFQNEAQLEKSRLLSDRFSAERPKGSFSTLEIQRTEQGDSAMYLCASSLAGQENYGYTFGSGTRLTVV.

The chain carries TRBV6-1 and TRBJ2-1, with TRBD2 identical over 12 bases. J lost 9 bases, V lost 2 bases, and 5 bases had no gene match. Germline values: CDR1 MNHNS, CDR2 SASEGT. This CDR3 region has 15 residues. CDR3 residues: CASSELAGGPGEQFF. Here the CDR3 DNA reads TGTGCCAGCAGTGAACTAGCGGGAGGGCCTGGTGAGCAGTTCTTC.